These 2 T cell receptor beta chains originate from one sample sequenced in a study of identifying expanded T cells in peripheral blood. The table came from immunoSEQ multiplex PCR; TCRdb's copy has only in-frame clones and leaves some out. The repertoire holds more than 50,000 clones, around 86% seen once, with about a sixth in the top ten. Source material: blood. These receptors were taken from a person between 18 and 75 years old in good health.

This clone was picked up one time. This CDR3 reads CASVIGLAGGWSTDTQYF. The DNA for the CDR3 is TGTGCCAGTGTAATTGGACTAGCGGGGGGTTGGAGCACAGATACGCAGTATTTT. The chain carries TRBV7-9 and TRBJ2-3, with 14 bases identical to TRBD2. The germline CDR1 and CDR2 sequences are SEHNR and FQNEAQ (reference sequence). The CDR3 has 18 residues. The ends lost 9 bases at V and 0 bases at J; junction bases unmatched: 11.

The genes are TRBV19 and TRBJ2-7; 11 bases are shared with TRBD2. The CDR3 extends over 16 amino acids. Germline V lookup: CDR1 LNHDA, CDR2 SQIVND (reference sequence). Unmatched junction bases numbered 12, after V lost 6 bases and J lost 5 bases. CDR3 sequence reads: CASSPSPIAGGDEQYF. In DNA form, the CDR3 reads TGTGCCAGTAGCCCCTCCCCCATAGCGGGAGGGGACGAGCAGTACTTC.